This T cell receptor beta chain was sequenced during a study of cytomegalovirus exposure and HLA in healthy donors. This PCR relied on a set of 60 Vbeta primers and 13 Jbeta primers. Assay: immunoSEQ multiplex PCR; the TCRdb copy retains only in-frame clones and omits some. The table includes about 140,000 clones, 82% detected once. The V gene end was trimmed by 6 bases and the J gene end by 4 bases; junction bases not matched to a gene: 11. Germline V gene data show CDR1 as MDHEN and CDR2 as SYDVKM. CDR3 length: 16 amino acids. Sequencing was carried out using PBMCs. The clonotype originates from a man aged 25 to 40 in good health and CMV-seropositive. V usage is TRBV28 and J usage is TRBJ1-3; TRBD1 matches at 8 bases. DNA of the CDR3: TGTGCCAGCAGCTTAGGGACAGGCAATGCCGGAAACACCATATATTTT. It is translated as CASSLGTGNAGNTIYF.